This is a list of T cell receptor beta chains from one sample in a study of blood T cells in healthy people across ages. TCRdb re-derived calls from the 5' RACE reads in MiXCR, one entry per CDR3 protein. Seen here are about 1.8 million distinct CDR3 sequences, 49% observed once, and the top ten hold more than 2%. The material sequenced was blood. These receptors were taken from a woman aged 40-49 years in good health. The CDR3 runs from the conserved cysteine through the conserved F or W. The D gene is left open where the match is weak. Only part of the rows carry a size: once, few, many, or a class if the clone is expanded.

j_call v_call d_call clone_size cdr3_nt cdr3_aa
TRBJ2-3 TRBV7-2 TRBD1 NA TGTGCCAGCAGCTCAGTCAGGGGGCTTCGCACAGATACGCAGTATTTT CASSSVRGLRTDTQYF
TRBJ2-5 TRBV24-1 NA NA TGTGCCACCCGGGGGACCTTGCTAGAGACCCAGTACTTC CATRGTLLETQYF
TRBJ2-5 TRBV28 TRBD1 NA TGTGCCAGCAGTCCTTGGGACAGGGGATTGTCGGAGGAGACCCAGTACTTC CASSPWDRGLSEETQYF
TRBJ2-5 TRBV20-1 NA few TGCAGTTTATCCGGACGGGGTTTCCAAGAGACCCAGTACTTC CSLSGRGFQETQYF
TRBJ1-2 TRBV4-2 TRBD1 NA TGTGCCAGCAGCCAAGGGGAGAGGACAGGGAGCGGCTACACCTTC CASSQGERTGSGYTF
TRBJ2-7 TRBV29-1 NA NA TGCAGCGTTGGGGGACTCTACAATGAGCAGTACTTC CSVGGLYNEQYF
TRBJ2-1 TRBV4-3 NA few TGCGCCAGCAGCCAAGAAGGGCCTCTGTTGGATGAGCAGTTCTTC CASSQEGPLLDEQFF
TRBJ1-4 TRBV12-3/TRBV12-4 NA NA TGTGCCAGCAGTCTCCAGGGCTTCGATCAAAAACTGTTTTTT CASSLQGFDQKLFF
TRBJ2-7 TRBV27 TRBD2 few TGTGCCAGCAGACCTGGGTGGCGGGGGTCCTCCTACGAGCAGTACTTC CASRPGWRGSSYEQYF
TRBJ2-5 TRBV25-1 TRBD1 NA TGTGCCAGCGGAAGACAGGGTTTAGGGACCCAGTACTTC CASGRQGLGTQYF
TRBJ1-2 TRBV7-3 NA few TGTGCCAGCAGTCTTAACGGGCAGCCGCACTATGGCTACACCTTC CASSLNGQPHYGYTF
TRBJ1-2 TRBV3-1 TRBD1 NA TGTGCCGGCAGCCCCCCGACAGGGCCTAACTATGGCTACACCTTC CAGSPPTGPNYGYTF
TRBJ2-1 TRBV15 NA NA TGTGCCACCAGCAGAGAAAGGGGGGGGGCCTACAATGAGCAGTTCTTC CATSRERGGAYNEQFF
TRBJ2-7 TRBV7-9 NA NA TGTGCCAGCAGCTTCAGTCTAGCTAGGGACGAGCAGTACTTC CASSFSLARDEQYF
TRBJ1-2 TRBV5-4 NA NA TGTGCCAGCAGCCCGGAGGATATTAACTATGGCTACACCTTC CASSPEDINYGYTF
TRBJ2-7 TRBV4-1 NA NA TGCGCCAGCAGCCAACGGCTAAGCTACGAGCAGTACTTC CASSQRLSYEQYF
TRBJ2-5 TRBV6-6 TRBD1 few TGTGCCAGCAGTCTCGACAGGGTATCTGAGACCCAGTACTTC CASSLDRVSETQYF
TRBJ2-2 TRBV6-5 NA NA TGTGCCGCTGCTGGGGTGACGGACACCGGGGAGCTGTTTTTT CAAAGVTDTGELFF
TRBJ1-2 TRBV4-2 NA NA TGTGCCAGTAGCCAAGATGGTGGGGTTTCTTCCTATGGCTACACCTTC CASSQDGGVSSYGYTF
TRBJ2-4 TRBV9 NA NA TGTGCCAGCAGCGTAGAAGGTGTCCGGGACGCCCATCAGGGCAAAAACATTCAGTACTTC CASSVEGVRDAHQGKNIQYF
TRBJ2-7 TRBV20-1 TRBD1 NA TGCAGTGCTACCGGAGCCCGACAGGGGCGAGTCGTCGAGCAGTACTTC CSATGARQGRVVEQYF
TRBJ2-7 TRBV29-1 NA many TGCAGCGTTCTGGCGCTGAAGGGGATAGTTTACGAGCAGTACTTC CSVLALKGIVYEQYF
TRBJ2-3 TRBV5-1 TRBD2 once TGCGCCAGCACCACCGGGGGGGCCGGCACAGATACGCAGTATTTT CASTTGGAGTDTQYF
TRBJ1-3 TRBV7-6 TRBD1 once TGTGCCAGCAGCCCCCAGGGGGGGACACCATATTTT CASSPQGGTPYF
TRBJ1-2 TRBV20-1 NA NA TGCAGTGCTCCGACAGGCCAAGGCTATGGCTACACCTTC CSAPTGQGYGYTF
TRBJ1-2 TRBV6-5 NA few TGTGCCAGCAGTTACTCGATAGGGGCCGGTGGTTGGTATGGCTACACCTTC CASSYSIGAGGWYGYTF
TRBJ1-4 TRBV7-9 NA NA TGTGCCAGCAGCTTAGTCCGACAGAAGAATGAAAAACTGTTTTTT CASSLVRQKNEKLFF
TRBJ2-3 TRBV20-1 TRBD2 NA TGCAGTGCTAGAGATTTCCTAGCGGGGTTGATAGATACGCAGTATTTT CSARDFLAGLIDTQYF
TRBJ1-6 TRBV7-9 NA many TGTGCCAGCAGCCACCTAGGAGGGAACAAGTCCTATAATTCACCCCTCCACTTT CASSHLGGNKSYNSPLHF
TRBJ1-2 TRBV2 NA NA TGTGCCATCCCTCAAGGGGTGAAAAACTATGGCTACACCTTC CAIPQGVKNYGYTF
TRBJ2-1 TRBV7-2 NA few TGTGCCAGCAGCTTATCGGGGTGGAGGGAGCAGTTCTTC CASSLSGWREQFF
TRBJ1-6 TRBV27 NA NA TGTGCCAGCAGTTTATTCTACGGACGGTCAAGCTCCTATAATTCACCCCTCCACTTT CASSLFYGRSSSYNSPLHF
TRBJ2-7 TRBV4-3 NA NA TGCGCCAGCAGCCAGGCCCACGCCTGGGGAGCGTCCTACGAGCAGTACTTC CASSQAHAWGASYEQYF
TRBJ2-1 TRBV4-1 TRBD2 few TGCGCCAGCAGCCAAGATTGGAACGGGGGGGGATACAATGAGCAGTTCTTC CASSQDWNGGGYNEQFF
TRBJ2-1 TRBV9 NA NA TGTGCCAGCAGCGACGGACTATTGGGAGAGCAGTTCTTC CASSDGLLGEQFF
TRBJ2-5 TRBV7-9 NA few TGTGCCAGCAGCGCAGGGGACCGGGAATTGTCCGGGACCCAGTACTTC CASSAGDRELSGTQYF